A selection of T cell receptor beta chains follows, all from one sample in a study of blood T cell repertoires in COVID-19. The method was immunoSEQ multiplex PCR; TCRdb's version includes in-frame clones alone and lacks a portion of them. The sample lists 200,000 or so clones, about 84% occurring once. The sample consisted of peripheral blood. The receptors stem from a person aged 65 to 85 with COVID-19, enrolled during active disease. The CDR3 runs from the conserved cysteine through the conserved F or W. The D gene is left open where the match is weak. Some rows have no size entry. The others give once, few or many, or a class for an expanded clone.

>.|TRBV4-1|TRBJ1-5|.
CASSQELAHNQPQHF
TGCGCCAGCAGCCAAGAGTTAGCCCACAATCAGCCCCAGCATTTT
>once|TRBV7-8|TRBJ1-4|.
CASSRGGQGGEKLFF
TGTGCCAGCAGCCGAGGGGGGCAGGGCGGTGAAAAACTGTTTTTT
>.|TRBV28|TRBJ1-2|.
CASSLPGIPYGYTF
TGTGCCAGCAGCTTACCGGGGATTCCCTATGGCTACACCTTC
>once|TRBV7-8|TRBJ2-5|TRBD2
CASSLWGGQETQYF
TGTGCCAGCAGCTTATGGGGGGGGCAAGAGACCCAGTACTTC
>.|TRBV30|TRBJ2-1|TRBD2
CARIPKPSGSSYNEQFF
TGTGCCCGGATCCCAAAACCTAGCGGAAGCTCCTACAATGAGCAGTTCTTC
>.|TRBV6-2/TRBV6-3|TRBJ1-2|.
CASSPGVQYGYTF
TGTGCCAGCAGTCCAGGGGTACAATATGGCTACACCTTC
>.|TRBV19|TRBJ2-3|.
CASNTKLSDTQYF
TGTGCCAGTAATACGAAACTCTCAGATACGCAGTATTTT
>.|TRBV9|TRBJ2-1|TRBD1
CASSVGQGAWEQFF
TGTGCCAGCAGCGTCGGACAGGGGGCATGGGAGCAGTTCTTC
>few|TRBV6-5|TRBJ1-5|.
CASRHVGNNQPQHF
TGTGCCAGCAGGCATGTCGGGAACAATCAGCCCCAGCATTTT
>once|TRBV7-3|TRBJ2-5|TRBD1
CASSSGIGTEQETQYF
TGTGCCAGCAGCTCCGGTATCGGGACAGAACAAGAGACCCAGTACTTC
>.|TRBV18|TRBJ1-4|.
CASSLKGEELFF
TGTGCCAGCTCATTAAAAGGGGAAGAACTGTTTTTT
>few|TRBV24-1|TRBJ2-5|.
CATSDFERSGGKFVETQYF
TGTGCCACCAGTGATTTTGAGAGATCAGGGGGGAAGTTTGTAGAGACCCAGTACTTC
>.|TRBV5-5|TRBJ1-1|.
CASSLISGYTEAFF
TGTGCCAGCAGCTTGATCTCAGGGTACACTGAAGCTTTCTTT
>.|TRBV10-3|TRBJ2-2|.
CAIGAGLTGELFF
TGTGCCATCGGGGCAGGGCTCACCGGGGAGCTGTTTTTT
>.|TRBV20-1|TRBJ2-7|TRBD1
CSASRRDRSPYEQYF
TGCAGTGCTAGTCGCCGGGACAGGAGCCCCTACGAGCAGTACTTC
>.|TRBV20-1|TRBJ2-3|.
CSAARGDTQYF
TGCAGTGCGGCGCGGGGAGATACGCAGTATTTT
>.|TRBV5-6|TRBJ1-3|.
CASSSLRSGNTIYF
TGTGCCAGCAGCTCACTAAGATCTGGAAACACCATATATTTT
>.|TRBV13|TRBJ1-1|TRBD1
CASSPQGASTEAFF
TGTGCCAGCAGCCCACAGGGGGCGTCGACTGAAGCTTTCTTT
>.|TRBV7-2|TRBJ1-2|.
CASSPTAGDRGYTF
TGTGCCAGCAGCCCCACGGCAGGCGATCGTGGCTACACCTTC
>.|TRBV28|TRBJ1-4|TRBD1
CASSSKLQGFATNEKLFF
TGTGCCAGCAGTTCGAAATTACAGGGGTTCGCAACTAATGAAAAACTGTTTTTT
>few|TRBV7-8|TRBJ2-7|.
CASSSLPNEQYF
TGTGCCAGCAGCTCCCTCCCTAACGAGCAGTACTTC
>.|TRBV19|TRBJ1-3|TRBD1
CASRTSRTGKGNTIYF
TGTGCCAGTAGAACGTCCAGGACAGGGAAAGGAAACACCATATATTTT
>.|TRBV18|TRBJ1-4|TRBD1
CASSLGTGSNEKLFF
TGTGCCAGCTCCCTCGGGACAGGGTCTAATGAAAAACTGTTTTTT
>.|TRBV5-1|TRBJ1-6|TRBD1
CASSLQGDNSPLHF
TGCGCCAGCAGCTTGCAGGGGGATAATTCACCCCTCCACTTT
>.|TRBV27|TRBJ1-6|.
CASSSGSLTRSSYNSPLHF
TGTGCCAGCAGTTCAGGATCATTAACCAGATCCTCCTATAATTCACCCCTCCACTTT
>.|TRBV6-5|TRBJ2-2|.
CASSYRARGATGELFF
TGTGCCAGCAGTTACCGCGCGCGGGGAGCAACCGGGGAGCTGTTTTTT
>.|TRBV18|TRBJ2-5|.
CASSQGPQETQYF
TGTGCCAGCTCACAGGGGCCTCAAGAGACCCAGTACTTC
>.|TRBV4-3|TRBJ2-5|TRBD2
CASSQDSSGRWETQYF
TGCGCCAGCAGCCAAGATAGCAGCGGGAGGTGGGAGACCCAGTACTTC
>once|TRBV7-9|TRBJ1-1|.
CASSPKTGVDTEAFF
TGTGCCAGCAGCCCAAAGACAGGAGTCGACACTGAAGCTTTCTTT
>.|TRBV6-5|TRBJ1-2|TRBD1
CASSRTGGGGYTF
TGTGCCAGCAGCCGGACAGGGGGCGGTGGCTACACCTTC
>.|TRBV20-1|TRBJ1-1|.
CSASSSHWAAAFF
TGCAGTGCTAGTTCTTCTCATTGGGCCGCCGCTTTCTTT
>.|TRBV7-8|TRBJ1-2|.
CASSPVVYGYTF
TGTGCCAGCAGCCCGGTGGTCTATGGCTACACCTTC
>once|TRBV6-2/TRBV6-3|TRBJ1-2|.
CASSYDRTNYGYTF
TGTGCCAGCAGTTACGACAGAACTAACTATGGCTACACCTTC
>.|TRBV11-1|TRBJ2-1|TRBD2
CASSKGLVYEQFF
TGTGCCAGCAGCAAGGGACTAGTCTATGAGCAGTTCTTC
>.|TRBV5-8|TRBJ1-4|TRBD1
CASSSYRGREKLFF
TGTGCCAGCAGCAGTTACAGGGGGCGGGAAAAACTGTTTTTT
>.|TRBV2|TRBJ1-1|.
CASMRFGTEAFF
TGTGCCAGCATGAGGTTTGGGACTGAAGCTTTCTTT
>.|TRBV5-3|TRBJ2-1|.
CARSLDSSYNEQFF
TGTGCCAGAAGCTTGGACAGCTCCTACAATGAGCAGTTCTTC
>.|TRBV6-4|TRBJ2-3|TRBD2
CASSELSGGAQYF
TGTGCCAGCAGTGAGCTTAGCGGGGGGGCGCAGTATTTT
>.|TRBV18|TRBJ1-6|.
CASSPPGTTGPSPLHF
TGTGCCAGCTCACCACCGGGAACTACAGGTCCCTCACCCCTCCACTTT
>.|TRBV18|TRBJ1-6|.
CASMGGSETKKPLHF
TGTGCCAGTATGGGAGGATCCGAGACAAAGAAACCCCTCCACTTT
>.|TRBV5-5|TRBJ2-7|.
CASSFSGNHEQYF
TGTGCCAGCAGCTTTTCAGGGAACCACGAGCAGTACTTC
>.|TRBV7-2|TRBJ2-7|.
CASSFLPGLYEQYF
TGTGCCAGCAGCTTCCTTCCAGGGCTGTACGAGCAGTACTTC
>.|TRBV5-6|TRBJ1-5|.
CASSSVTERYQPQHF
TGTGCCAGCAGCTCGGTAACAGAAAGGTATCAGCCCCAGCATTTT
>once|TRBV5-1|TRBJ2-1|.
CASSLGTTYNEQFF
TGCGCCAGCAGCCTCGGGACAACTTACAATGAGCAGTTCTTC
>.|TRBV6-2/TRBV6-3|TRBJ1-6|TRBD1
CASSYPRGTDNSPLHF
TGTGCCAGCAGTTACCCCCGCGGGACAGATAATTCACCCCTCCACTTT
>.|TRBV5-6|TRBJ2-1|.
CASSSAGQPYNEQFF
TGTGCCAGCAGCTCGGCCGGACAGCCCTACAATGAGCAGTTCTTC
>.|TRBV28|TRBJ1-5|.
CASSRTGIYSNQPQHF
TGTGCCAGCAGTCGAACAGGGATTTATAGCAATCAGCCCCAGCATTTT
>few|TRBV6-5|TRBJ1-1|.
CASSYYQFSLATEAFF
TGTGCCAGCAGTTACTATCAGTTTTCTCTGGCCACTGAAGCTTTCTTT
>few|TRBV19|TRBJ2-1|TRBD2
CASSTTSGRAERYNEQFF
TGTGCCAGTAGTACGACTAGCGGGAGAGCTGAGAGGTACAATGAGCAGTTCTTC
>.|TRBV5-1|TRBJ2-2|TRBD1
CASSLGTGWTGELFF
TGCGCCAGCAGCCTCGGGACAGGGTGGACCGGGGAGCTGTTTTTT
>.|TRBV19|TRBJ1-4|.
CASSMGVQFREKLFF
TGTGCCAGTAGTATGGGTGTACAGTTTAGAGAAAAACTGTTTTTT
>.|TRBV5-1|TRBJ2-1|TRBD2
CASSQAGGRYNEQFF
TGCGCCAGCAGCCAAGCGGGAGGGAGGTACAATGAGCAGTTCTTC
>.|TRBV5-1|TRBJ2-1|TRBD2
CASSYAGTTGGEQFF
TGCGCCAGCAGCTACGCCGGGACTACGGGTGGTGAGCAGTTCTTC
>.|TRBV28|TRBJ1-1|.
CASSLKSNTEAFF
TGTGCCAGCAGTCTGAAGAGTAACACTGAAGCTTTCTTT
>.|TRBV6-1|TRBJ1-5|TRBD1
CASSEGDRVSNSNQPQHF
TGTGCCAGCAGTGAAGGGGACAGGGTCTCAAATAGCAATCAGCCCCAGCATTTT
>.|TRBV7-2|TRBJ1-6|.
CASSRARAGAGHSPLHF
TGTGCCAGCAGCCGGGCCCGAGCAGGGGCTGGTCATTCACCCCTCCACTTT
>.|TRBV18|TRBJ2-1|.
CASSPPASNEQFF
TGTGCCAGCTCACCACCGGCCAGCAATGAGCAGTTCTTC